The 9 T cell receptor beta chains in this list originate from one sample, sequenced in a study of shared clonotypes between healthy human individuals. Repertoires were generated with immunoSEQ multiplex PCR, while TCRdb's copy carries only in-frame clones and drops some. The sample has more than 2,000,000 clones, more than 90% seen once. Source material: naive CD4+ T cells sorted from blood. Subset noted: CD45RA+ positively selected. The receptors were sampled from a man aged 18 to 30 in good health.

This clone was seen repeatedly, ten times or more. The identical CDR3 is also encoded by other nucleotide sequences in the sample. The chain joins TRBV4-1 to TRBJ2-3; TRBD2 matches at 9 bases. Looked up from germline, CDR1 is MGHRA and CDR2 is YSYEKL. Germline trimming cut 1 base from V and 1 base from J; bases unmatched to any gene: 0. The CDR3 runs to 15 residues. Written as DNA, the CDR3 is TGCGCCAGCAGCCAAGGACTAGCGGGCACAGATACGCAGTATTTT. This translates into CASSQGLAGTDTQYF.

CDR3: CASSYGGLGLNNEQFF. The CDR3, as DNA: TGTGCCAGCAGTTATGGGGGCTTGGGACTAAACAATGAGCAGTTCTTC. The chain carries TRBV6-6 and TRBJ2-1; perhaps TRBD2 as D (7 bases). The germline V gene has CDR1 MNHNY and CDR2 SVGAGI (reference sequence). This CDR3 contains 16 residues. Trimming pared 3 bases from V and 5 bases from J, leaving 17 bases between.

The V call is TRBV29-1, the J call TRBJ1-1; D gene unclear. Trimming removed 1 base from V and 7 bases from J, with 13 bases in between. There are 13 residues in the CDR3. In germline, CDR1 is SQVTM, CDR2 ANQGSEA. The CDR3: CSVEGLEFFEAFF. CDR3 in DNA: TGCAGCGTTGAAGGTCTAGAGTTCTTTGAAGCTTTCTTT. Full variable domain (remainder filled in from reference TRBV29-1 and TRBJ1-1): SAVISQKPSRDICQRGTSLTIQCQVDSQVTMMFWYRQQPGQSLTLIATANQGSEATYESGFVIDKFPISRPNLTFSTLTVSNMSPEDSSIYLCSVEGLEFFEAFFGQGTRLTVV.

J is TRBJ2-7 and V is TRBV6-5; a possible D gene is TRBD1 (5 bases). CDR3 size: 15 residues. Trimming took off 2 bases at V and 6 bases at J, with 17 bases between the two ends. Germline CDR1 and CDR2: MNHEY and SVGAGI. The DNA of the CDR3 is TGTGCCAGCAGTTACGAGGACATGGCACTTGGCGAGCAGTACTTC. Protein product: CASSYEDMALGEQYF.

Turning to this clone: At the DNA level, this CDR3 is encoded by other sequences in the same sample as well. The chain uses TRBV5-1 and TRBJ1-1; D is possibly TRBD1 (6 bases). The CDR3 runs 14 residues. Trimming took 0 bases from V and 1 from J, leaving 7 bases between them. Germline assignment: CDR1 SGHRS and CDR2 YFSETQ. The CDR3 DNA is TGCGCCAGCAGCTTGGCCAGGGGGAACACTGAAGCTTTCTTT. This translates into CASSLARGNTEAFF.

The V and J genes are TRBV4-1 and TRBJ1-5; 7 nucleotides match TRBD1. J lost 0 bases, V lost 0 bases, and 8 bases had no gene match. Per the germline V gene, CDR1 is MGHRA and CDR2 is YSYEKL. The CDR3 covers 18 residues. This CDR3 reads CASSQEGGGTDSNQPQHF. CDR3 nucleotide sequence: TGCGCCAGCAGCCAAGAGGGAGGTGGGACAGATAGCAATCAGCCCCAGCATTTT.

Details on this clone: Other DNA sequences within the sample encode an identical CDR3. The chain joins TRBV19 to TRBJ2-3, with TRBD1 identical over 9 bases. Germline V lookup: CDR1 LNHDA, CDR2 SQIVND (reference sequence). With V trimmed by 4 bases and J by 6 bases, 2 bases remained unmatched. The CDR3 sequence is 13 residues long. The CDR3 here is CASSTDRGDTQYF. The CDR3 DNA follows: TGTGCCAGTAGTACGGACAGGGGTGATACGCAGTATTTT.

The V and J genes are TRBV7-5 and TRBJ2-7; the D segment call TRBD2 is taken from the table without a DNA check. TRBV7-5 is an annotated pseudogene. The CDR3 runs to 16 residues. For the CDR3, the DNA is TGTGCCAGAAGCTTAGAAAGACTAGCGGGGGAAGACGAGCAGTACTTC. Translating it yields CARSLERLAGEDEQYF.

The chain couples TRBV30 to TRBJ1-4, with D unresolved. The length of the CDR3 is 12 residues. Trimming took off 6 bases at V and 4 bases at J, with 9 bases between the two ends. Germline values: CDR1 GTSNPN, CDR2 SVGIG (reference sequence). In nucleotides, the CDR3 is TGTGCCTGCCCGGGATTTAATGAAAAACTGTTTTTT. Protein: CACPGFNEKLFF.